Listed here are 9 T cell receptor beta chains from one sample, sequenced in a study of T-cell reconstitution after alpha-beta-depleted transplantation in children. Unique molecular identifiers were used in preparing the TCRbeta library. In TCRdb, the PCR reads were re-called with MiXCR into one record per CDR3 protein. The top ten hold roughly a tenth of the sample, which has about 270,000 distinct CDR3 sequences, 9.9% seen once. The sample in question was PBMCs from the stem cell graft donor, obtained from the stem cell graft. Every receptor here comes from a human donor who donated a stem cell graft to a child with SCID.

The chain's CDR3 is CSVPVDSQGGNEKLFF. The DNA of the CDR3 is TGCAGCGTACCTGTTGACAGTCAGGGAGGCAATGAAAAACTGTTTTTT. The V and J genes are TRBV29-1 and TRBJ1-4; a weak D match, TRBD1 (5 bases). Germline V gives CDR1 SQVTM, CDR2 ANQGSEA. Trimming took off 6 bases at V and 5 bases at J, with 22 bases between the two ends. The CDR3 totals 16 residues. Based on the CDR3 plus reference TRBV29-1 and TRBJ1-4, the full variable domain is SAVISQKPSRDICQRGTSLTIQCQVDSQVTMMFWYRQQPGQSLTLIATANQGSEATYESGFVIDKFPISRPNLTFSTLTVSNMSPEDSSIYLCSVPVDSQGGNEKLFFGSGTQLSVL.

The rearrangement joins TRBV7-8 to TRBJ2-3; possible D gene TRBD1, 5 bases. CDR3 size: 13 residues. Germline V gene data show CDR1 as SGHVS and CDR2 as FQNEAQ. Trimming cost V 5 bases and J 4 bases, with 10 bases left between them. CDR3 sequence (DNA): TGTGCCAGCAGCCTCAGGGATCCAGATACGCAGTATTTT. The encoded protein is CASSLRDPDTQYF. Together with reference TRBV7-8 and TRBJ2-3, the CDR3 gives the full variable domain: GAGVSQSPRYKVAKRGQDVALRCDPISGHVSLFWYQQALGQGPEFLTYFQNEAQLDKSGLPSDRFFAERPEGSVSTLKIQRTQQEDSAVYLCASSLRDPDTQYFGPGTRLTVL.

This clonotype has a handful of counts. This chain links TRBV4-1 with TRBJ2-5; 9 nucleotides agree with TRBD2. The length of the CDR3 is 15 residues. Germline lookup yields CDR1 MGHRA and CDR2 YSYEKL. The trim removed 0 bases at V and 5 bases at J, leaving 4 bases unmatched. CDR3 DNA sequence: TGCGCCAGCAGCCAAGATTCTAGCGGGGTGGAGACCCAGTACTTC. This encodes CASSQDSSGVETQYF.

V and J are TRBV5-1 and TRBJ2-5; 9 positions match TRBD2. In germline, CDR1 is SGHRS, CDR2 YFSETQ. J gave up 1 base and V 5 bases, and 3 bases lay outside the gene matches. The CDR3 extends over 14 amino acids. As DNA, the CDR3 is TGCGCCAGCAGTTCAGCGGGGGGCCAAGAGACCCAGTACTTC. Residues: CASSSAGGQETQYF.

Here the CDR3 DNA reads TGCGCCAGCAGCCTCGACAGGGACCAGCCCCAGCATTTT. It codes for CASSLDRDQPQHF. The chain joins TRBV5-1 to TRBJ1-5, with 7 bases that match TRBD1. The trim removed 4 bases at V and 7 bases at J, leaving 5 bases unmatched. CDR1 is SGHRS, CDR2 YFSETQ, per germline. This CDR3 is built from 13 residues.

The genes are TRBV5-1 and TRBJ2-5, with D unclear. V was shortened by 2 bases and J by 1 base, with 6 bases between the two germline ends. The CDR3 contains 13 residues. The V gene's germline CDR1 is SGHRS and CDR2 YFSETQ. CDR3 nucleotide sequence: TGCGCCAGCAGCTTACACCTCCAAGAGACCCAGTACTTC. This sequence encodes CASSLHLQETQYF.

This clonotype was found a few times. The chain recombines TRBV12-3 or TRBV12-4 with TRBJ2-1; no definite D call. The CDR3 spans 15 residues. The V gene lost 1 base and the J gene lost 4 bases, with 11 bases spanning the gap. The CDR3 sequence: CASSLGSGWYNEQFF. The CDR3 bases are TGTGCCAGCAGTTTAGGGTCAGGCTGGTACAATGAGCAGTTCTTC.

The V and J genes are TRBV6-2 or TRBV6-3 and TRBJ1-1, with TRBD1 as a possible D gene (5 bases). This CDR3 spans 14 amino acids. CDR1 is MNHEY and CDR2 is SVGEGT in the germline V gene. V was shortened by 5 bases and J by 10 bases, with 20 bases between the two germline ends. This CDR3 reads CASSPPPRVGGAFF. Written as DNA, the CDR3 is TGTGCCAGCAGTCCGCCTCCTCGGGTGGGGGGAGCTTTCTTT.

The chain recombines TRBV7-2 with TRBJ1-6, with no clear D. This CDR3 is 13 amino acids long. Trimming left V 5 bases short and J 8 bases short, with 10 bases between. Germline CDR1 is SGHTA and CDR2 is FQGNSA. CDR3 coding DNA: TGTGCCAGCAGCGCTTACACATATTCACCCCTCCACTTT. It is translated as CASSAYTYSPLHF.